Listed here are 14 T cell receptor beta chains from one sample, sequenced in a study of cytomegalovirus exposure and HLA in healthy donors. The PCR was carried out with 60 Vbeta primers and 13 Jbeta primers. Sequenced by immunoSEQ multiplex PCR; TCRdb stores in-frame clones only, minus some. The sample has 110,000 to 150,000 clones; under 90% are singletons. The sample taken for sequencing was PBMCs. All receptors come from a boy aged 2 to 9 in good health and CMV-seronegative.

The J gene is TRBJ2-1, the V gene TRBV7-2; D is perhaps TRBD2 (6 bases). Between the trimmed V and J ends, which lost 5 bases and 1 base, there was a span of 15 bases. The V gene's germline CDR1 is SGHTA and CDR2 FQGNSA. This CDR3 spans 16 amino acids. CDR3 region: CASSPVGAGSYNEQFF. Here the CDR3 DNA reads TGTGCCAGCAGCCCCGTAGGAGCGGGTTCCTACAATGAGCAGTTCTTC.

V is TRBV9 and J is TRBJ1-2; possibly TRBD1 for D (5 bases). The CDR3 is made up of 11 amino acids. V gave up 4 bases and J gave up 7 bases, with 8 bases separating them. Germline CDR1 is SGDLS and CDR2 is YYNGEE. The CDR3 DNA sequence: TGTGCCAGCAGCACAGGAGTTGGCTACACCTTC. Amino acids: CASSTGVGYTF.

This CDR3 is CASSVGTGGHEQFF. The CDR3 DNA sequence: TGTGCCAGCAGCGTAGGGACAGGGGGACATGAGCAGTTCTTC. The chain combines TRBV9 with TRBJ2-1, with 10 bases fitting TRBD1. Unmatched junction bases numbered 2, after V lost 0 bases and J lost 8 bases. CDR3 size: 14 residues. Germline V gene sequence: CDR1 SGDLS, CDR2 YYNGEE.

A single count supports this clone. The chain couples TRBV23-1 to TRBJ1-1, with TRBD1 as a possible D gene (5 bases). TRBV23-1 is an ORF for which the function is uncertain. Trimming pared 6 bases from V and 4 bases from J, leaving 12 bases between. CDR3 length: 13 amino acids. The CDR3 loop is CASRGLRGTEAFF. For the CDR3, the DNA is TGCGCCAGCAGGGGACTTCGGGGCACTGAAGCTTTCTTT.

The CDR3 region has the DNA TGTGCCAGTGGTAGCGGTTGGACTTACGAGCAGTACTTC. Translating it yields CASGSGWTYEQYF. The chain combines TRBV19 with TRBJ2-7; perhaps TRBD2 as D (6 bases). This CDR3 is 13 amino acids long. V was cut by 8 bases and J by 4 bases, with 15 bases left in between. Germline V CDR1 and CDR2: LNHDA, SQIVND (reference sequence).

This clone was counted a single time. The rearrangement links TRBV4-1 to TRBJ2-2; D not resolved. CDR3 length equals 14 residues. V gave up 0 bases and J gave up 5 bases, with 7 bases separating them. The germline gives CDR1 MGHRA, CDR2 YSYEKL. CDR3 nucleotides: TGCGCCAGCAGCCAAGAGAGTCATACCGGGGAGCTGTTTTTT. Translation gives CASSQESHTGELFF.

The chain carries TRBV4-1 and TRBJ2-1; 8 bases align to TRBD2. V shed 0 bases and J 5 bases; nucleotides not matched to a gene: 9. Germline V gene data show CDR1 as MGHRA and CDR2 as YSYEKL. The length of the CDR3 is 17 residues. For the CDR3, the DNA is TGCGCCAGCAGCCAAGATTTGAGACTAGCGACGAACAATGAGCAGTTCTTC. It translates to CASSQDLRLATNNEQFF.

This clone was recorded once. The chain joins TRBV27 to TRBJ2-7, with 13 bases aligning to TRBD2. Trimming at V came to 3 bases and at J to 4 bases, leaving 12 bases not matched to a gene. Germline CDR1 is MNHEY and CDR2 is SMNVEV (reference sequence). This CDR3 has 18 amino acids. The CDR3: CASSLTGTSGTGKYEQYF. CDR3 bases: TGTGCCAGCAGTTTGACCGGGACTAGCGGGACCGGGAAATACGAGCAGTACTTC.

The chain carries TRBV29-1 and TRBJ1-1; D is undetermined. Trimming took off 4 bases at V and 4 bases at J, with 10 bases between the two ends. The CDR3 runs 12 residues. The germline V gene has CDR1 SQVTM and CDR2 ANQGSEA. CDR3 residues: CSVAPTGTEAFF. The CDR3 nucleotides read TGCAGCGTTGCTCCTACTGGCACTGAAGCTTTCTTT.

A single count supports this clone. The V and J genes are TRBV15 and TRBJ2-1; 10 bases fit TRBD2. The CDR3 is 16 residues long. Germline V lookup: CDR1 LNHNV, CDR2 YYDKDF (reference sequence). J lost 6 bases, V lost 0 bases, and 5 bases had no gene match. The CDR3 DNA is TGTGCCACCAGCAGAGAAAAACTAGCGGGGTTCAATGAGCAGTTCTTC. It is translated as CATSREKLAGFNEQFF.

V gene TRBV12-5 combines with J gene TRBJ2-7; a weak D match, TRBD2 (5 bases). The CDR3 extends over 12 amino acids. CDR1 is LGHNT and CDR2 is FRNRAP in the germline V gene. CDR3 in DNA: TGTGCCACAAGCAGCGGAACATACGAGCAGTACTTC. Its translation: CATSSGTYEQYF.

The J gene is TRBJ2-1, the V gene TRBV5-5, with 8 bases aligning to TRBD2. V gave up 4 bases and J gave up 10 bases; unmatched junction bases: 13. There are 15 residues in the CDR3. Looked up from germline, CDR1 is SGHKS and CDR2 is YYEKEE (reference sequence). CDR3 DNA: TGTGCCAGCAGCCGCGGGGTAGCGGGGAGCCCGGAGCAGTTCTTC. Amino acid sequence: CASSRGVAGSPEQFF. Using reference TRBV5-5 and TRBJ2-1 for the parts outside the CDR3, the full variable domain is DAGVTQSPTHLIKTRGQQVTLRCSPISGHKSVSWYQQVLGQGPQFIFQYYEKEERGRGNFPDRFSARQFPNYSSELNVNALLLGDSALYLCASSRGVAGSPEQFFGPGTRLTVL.

There are a few counts of this clone. In the same sample, other DNA sequences code for this CDR3. This chain joins TRBV7-8 and TRBJ2-7; 10 bases match TRBD1. The CDR3 loop spans 15 amino acids. Germline trimming cut 5 bases from V and 1 base from J; bases unmatched to any gene: 5. The V gene's germline CDR1 is SGHVS and CDR2 FQNEAQ. In DNA form, the CDR3 reads TGTGCCAGCAGCCCGGGACAGGGGCCATCCTACGAGCAGTACTTC. This encodes CASSPGQGPSYEQYF. The full variable domain, completed using reference TRBV7-8 and TRBJ2-7, is GAGVSQSPRYKVAKRGQDVALRCDPISGHVSLFWYQQALGQGPEFLTYFQNEAQLDKSGLPSDRFFAERPEGSVSTLKIQRTQQEDSAVYLCASSPGQGPSYEQYFGPGTRLTVT.

The chain carries TRBV6-5 and TRBJ1-1; D unclear. Trimming took 5 bases from V and 0 from J, leaving 10 bases between them. Per germline, CDR1 MNHEY and CDR2 SVGAGI. CDR3 length equals 14 residues. CDR3 sequence reads: CASSEDIMNTEAFF. The CDR3 coding sequence is TGTGCCAGCAGTGAAGACATCATGAACACTGAAGCTTTCTTT.